This T cell receptor beta chain emerged from a study of blood T cell repertoires in COVID-19. Turning to the study itself: Whether acute or convalescent, the COVID-19 samples came from the United States, Italy and Spain.

Between the trimmed V and J ends, which lost 5 bases and 2 bases, there was a span of 16 bases. Germline V gives CDR1 LNHDA, CDR2 SQIVND (reference sequence). There are 15 residues in the CDR3. This clone was observed a single time. Sequenced by immunoSEQ multiplex PCR; TCRdb stores in-frame clones only, minus some. The sample has just under 150,000 clones; around 90% are singletons. This chain joins TRBV19 and TRBJ2-7; tentatively, D is TRBD1 (6 bases). The source is a woman between 50 and 59 years old with acute or convalescent COVID-19. The specimen was peripheral blood. The CDR3: CASSPEVGGPYEQYF. The CDR3, as DNA: TGTGCCAGTAGTCCGGAGGTAGGGGGACCCTACGAGCAGTACTTC.